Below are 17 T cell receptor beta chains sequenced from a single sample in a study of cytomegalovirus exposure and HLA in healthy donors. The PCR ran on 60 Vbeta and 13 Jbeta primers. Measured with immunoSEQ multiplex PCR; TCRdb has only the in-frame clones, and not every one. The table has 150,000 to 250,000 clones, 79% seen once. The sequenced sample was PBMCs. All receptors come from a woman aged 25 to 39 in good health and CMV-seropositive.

The CDR3 sequence is CASSWDSQGQPQHF. CDR3 DNA: TGTGCCAGCAGTTGGGACAGCCAAGGCCAGCCCCAGCATTTT. The chain employs TRBV6-5 and TRBJ1-5; TRBD1 matches at 7 bases. V dropped 4 bases and J dropped 7; count of bases not matched to a gene: 7. The CDR3 spans 14 residues. CDR1 MNHEY and CDR2 SVGAGI come from the germline V gene.

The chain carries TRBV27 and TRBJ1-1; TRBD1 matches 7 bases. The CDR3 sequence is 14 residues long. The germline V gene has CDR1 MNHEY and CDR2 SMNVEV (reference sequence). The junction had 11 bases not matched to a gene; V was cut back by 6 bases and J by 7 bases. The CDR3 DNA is TGTGCCAGCAGCCCACTCGACAGGGTGGGTGAAGCTTTCTTT. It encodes CASSPLDRVGEAFF.

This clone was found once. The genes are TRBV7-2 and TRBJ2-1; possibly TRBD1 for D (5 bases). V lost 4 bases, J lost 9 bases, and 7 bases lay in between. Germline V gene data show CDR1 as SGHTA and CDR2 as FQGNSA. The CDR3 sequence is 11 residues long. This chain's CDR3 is CASSWGSEQFF. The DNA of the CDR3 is TGTGCCAGCAGCTGGGGCAGTGAGCAGTTCTTC.

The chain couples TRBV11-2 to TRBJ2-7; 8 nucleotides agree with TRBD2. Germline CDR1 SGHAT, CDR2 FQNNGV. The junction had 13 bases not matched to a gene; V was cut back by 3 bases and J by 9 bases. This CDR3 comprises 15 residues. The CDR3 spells CASSLIRTSTAGQYF. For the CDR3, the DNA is TGTGCCAGCAGCTTGATCAGGACTAGCACGGCGGGGCAGTACTTC.

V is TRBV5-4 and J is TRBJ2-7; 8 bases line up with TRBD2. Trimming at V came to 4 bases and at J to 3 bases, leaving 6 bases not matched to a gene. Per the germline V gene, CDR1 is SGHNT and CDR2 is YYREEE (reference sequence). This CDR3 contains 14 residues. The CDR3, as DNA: TGTGCCAGCAGCCCCTCGGGGGGGATCTACGAGCAGTACTTC. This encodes CASSPSGGIYEQYF.

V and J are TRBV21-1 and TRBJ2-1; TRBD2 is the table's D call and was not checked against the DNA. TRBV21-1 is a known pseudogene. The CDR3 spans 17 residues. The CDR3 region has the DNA TGTGCCAGCAACTCCCAAGTGGGGACTAGGTTTTGGGATGAGCAGTTCTTC. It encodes CASNSQVGTRFWDEQFF.

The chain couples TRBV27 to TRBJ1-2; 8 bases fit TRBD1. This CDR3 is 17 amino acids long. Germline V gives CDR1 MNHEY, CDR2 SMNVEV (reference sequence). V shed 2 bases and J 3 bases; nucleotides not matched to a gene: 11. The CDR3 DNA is TGTGCCAGCAGTTTAAGTGGAGGACAGGGTTTGGACTATGGCTACACCTTC. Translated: CASSLSGGQGLDYGYTF.

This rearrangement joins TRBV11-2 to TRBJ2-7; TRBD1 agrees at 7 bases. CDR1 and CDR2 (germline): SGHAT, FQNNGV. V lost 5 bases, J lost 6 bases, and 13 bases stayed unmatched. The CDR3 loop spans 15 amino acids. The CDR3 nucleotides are TGTGCCAGCAGCACCTACAGGGGAGAAATCTTCGAGCAGTACTTC. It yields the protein CASSTYRGEIFEQYF.

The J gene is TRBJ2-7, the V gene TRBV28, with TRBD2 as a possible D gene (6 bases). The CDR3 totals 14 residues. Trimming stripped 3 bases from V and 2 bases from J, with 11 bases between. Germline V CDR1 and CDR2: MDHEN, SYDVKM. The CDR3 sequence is CASSLTGDAYEQYF. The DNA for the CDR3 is TGTGCCAGCAGTTTGACGGGGGACGCCTACGAGCAGTACTTC.

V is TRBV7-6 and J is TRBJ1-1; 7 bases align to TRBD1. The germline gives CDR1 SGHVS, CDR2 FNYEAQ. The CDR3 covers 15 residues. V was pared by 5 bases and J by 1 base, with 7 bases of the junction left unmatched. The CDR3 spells CASSALQGTNTEAFF. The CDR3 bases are TGTGCCAGCAGCGCACTACAGGGGACGAACACTGAAGCTTTCTTT.

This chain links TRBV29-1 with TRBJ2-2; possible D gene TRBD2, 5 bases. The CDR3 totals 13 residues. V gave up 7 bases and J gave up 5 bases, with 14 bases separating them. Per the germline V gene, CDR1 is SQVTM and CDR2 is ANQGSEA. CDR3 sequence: CSAGVRRTGELFF. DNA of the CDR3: TGCAGCGCCGGGGTACGTCGGACCGGGGAGCTGTTTTTT.

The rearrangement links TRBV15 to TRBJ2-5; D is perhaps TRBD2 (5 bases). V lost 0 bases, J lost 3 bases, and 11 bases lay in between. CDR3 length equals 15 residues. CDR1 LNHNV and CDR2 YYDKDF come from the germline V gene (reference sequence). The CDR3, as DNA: TGTGCCACCAGCAGAGATCCGGCGGGCGAAGAGACCCAGTACTTC. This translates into CATSRDPAGEETQYF.

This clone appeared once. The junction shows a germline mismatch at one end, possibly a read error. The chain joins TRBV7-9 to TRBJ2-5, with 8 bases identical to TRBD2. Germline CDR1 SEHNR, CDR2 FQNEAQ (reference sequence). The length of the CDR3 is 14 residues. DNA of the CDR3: TGTTCCAGCAGCTTTGGAGCGGGAGAAGAGACCCAGTACTTC. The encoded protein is CSSSFGAGEETQYF.

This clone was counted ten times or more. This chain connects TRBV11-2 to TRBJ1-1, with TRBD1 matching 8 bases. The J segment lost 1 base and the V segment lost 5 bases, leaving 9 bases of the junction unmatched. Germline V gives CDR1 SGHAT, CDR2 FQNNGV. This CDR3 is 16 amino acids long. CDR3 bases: TGTGCCAGCAGCCCCGCAGGGGGCCCTTCGAACACTGAAGCTTTCTTT. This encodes CASSPAGGPSNTEAFF.

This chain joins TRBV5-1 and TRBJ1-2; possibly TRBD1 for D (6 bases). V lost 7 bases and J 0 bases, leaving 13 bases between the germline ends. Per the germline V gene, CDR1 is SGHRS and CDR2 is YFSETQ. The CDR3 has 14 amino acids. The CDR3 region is CASRPDSSNYGYTF. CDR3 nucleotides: TGCGCCAGCCGACCGGACAGTTCTAACTATGGCTACACCTTC.

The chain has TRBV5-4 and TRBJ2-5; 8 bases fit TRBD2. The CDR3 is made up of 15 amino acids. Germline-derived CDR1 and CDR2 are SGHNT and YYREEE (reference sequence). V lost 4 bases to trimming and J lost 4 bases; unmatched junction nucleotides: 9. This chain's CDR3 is CASSKERERGETQYF. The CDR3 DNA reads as TGTGCCAGCAGCAAAGAGCGGGAGAGGGGAGAGACCCAGTACTTC.

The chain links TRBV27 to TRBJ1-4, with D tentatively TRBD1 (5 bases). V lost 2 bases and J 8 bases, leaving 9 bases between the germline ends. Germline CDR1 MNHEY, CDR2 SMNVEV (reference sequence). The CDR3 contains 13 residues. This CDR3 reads CASSLQEGEKLFF. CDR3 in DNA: TGTGCCAGCAGTTTACAGGAGGGGGAAAAACTGTTTTTT.